This T cell receptor (beta chain) was sequenced during a study of CD8 T cells in Susac syndrome. The study, taken as a whole, reports: The CD4+ T cell repertoires in Susac syndrome did not show any clonal expansion.

Random-hexamer reverse transcription was applied to roughly 0.5 to 1 ug RNA. The method of amplification for TCR beta CDR3 was immunoSEQ multiplex PCR, covering 54 Vbeta and 13 Jbeta. TCRdb redid the calling of the immunoSEQ multiplex PCR reads with MiXCR, one entry per CDR3 protein. Counted here are under 200,000 distinct CDR3 sequences, more than 85% occurring once; the ten biggest clones make up 0.087%. Germline CDR1 reads SGHRS; CDR2 reads YFSETQ. The length of the CDR3 is 14 residues. Points on this clonotype: The target antigen is unknown. The junction shows a germline mismatch at one end, possibly a read error.

The chain couples TRBV5-1 to TRBJ2-7; 7 bases match TRBD1. Sequencing used CD4+ T cells from PBMCs. The clonotype comes from a human donor with Susac syndrome. As DNA, the CDR3 is TGTGCCAGCAGCTTAGGGACAGAGGCCTACGAGCAGTACTTC. It is translated as CASSLGTEAYEQYF.